Reported below is one T cell receptor beta chain. What it binds is unknown. Repertoires were generated with immunoSEQ multiplex PCR, while TCRdb's copy carries only in-frame clones and drops some. The table includes about 68,000 clones, 80% detected once. The data stem from a study of vaccination effects on CD4 cells after COVID-19. Study outcomes and limitations: The vaccine-induced clones of healthy vaccinees included only 1 of 255 that cross-reacted with common cold coronaviruses. Late in the post-vaccination period, infection-induced and vaccine-induced clones underwent marked clonal contraction.

J lost 3 bases, V lost 6 bases, and 4 bases had no gene match. CDR3 size: 13 residues. The germline gives CDR1 KGHSH, CDR2 LQKENI. With the ViraFEST assay, the study expanded antigen-specific CD4+ T cells using viral peptide pools, then sequenced them. Having been cultured for roughly 9 days, the cells underwent CD4+ T cell isolation. None of these healthy vaccinees had been infected with SARS-CoV-2 before vaccination. The V and J genes are TRBV18 and TRBJ1-2, with TRBD1 matching 7 bases. The sample here was CD4+ T cells from PBMCs cultured with SARS-CoV-2 spike peptides, taken before COVID-19 vaccination. The TCR was taken from a human donor who received a COVID-19 vaccine. The DNA for the CDR3 is TGTGCCAGCTCGCCAGACAGGGACTATGGCTACACCTTC. Translating it yields CASSPDRDYGYTF.